This T cell receptor beta chain stems from a study of T cells in tumors after PD-1 blockade. Some clones are missing from TCRdb's copy, which holds only in-frame ones; the method was immunoSEQ multiplex PCR. The data contain roughly 3,900 clones, roughly 64% of them seen just once; the ten biggest clones take up roughly a fifth. Per germline, CDR1 SGHRS and CDR2 YFSETQ. With 0 bases removed from V and 0 bases from J, the gap between germline ends came to 3 bases. This CDR3 has 13 residues. Sequenced here: tumor tissue, sampled before anti-PD-1 treatment. The rearrangement links TRBV5-1 to TRBJ1-1; D unresolved. This TCR derives from a human donor with basal cell carcinoma. The CDR3 spells CASSLEMNTEAFF. The CDR3 DNA follows: TGCGCCAGCAGCTTGGAAATGAACACTGAAGCTTTCTTT.